Each of the 8 T cell receptor beta chains below was sequenced from the same sample in a study of T cell repertoires in ileal Crohn's disease. Here immunoSEQ multiplex PCR was the method, and the copy in TCRdb shows in-frame clones only, minus some. The sample holds more than 11,000 clones, over 65% seen once. Sequenced: ileal tissue. The receptors come from an adult with Crohn's disease.

The genes are TRBV27 and TRBJ2-7; 7 bases match TRBD2. The germline CDR1 and CDR2 sequences are MNHEY and SMNVEV (reference sequence). The trim removed 2 bases at V and 4 bases at J, leaving 5 bases unmatched. The CDR3 contains 14 residues. The CDR3 region is CASSLARGRYEQYF. The CDR3 DNA is TGTGCCAGCAGTTTAGCGCGGGGGAGGTACGAGCAGTACTTC.

The V gene is TRBV4-1, the J gene TRBJ1-2; no definite D call. V lost 2 bases and J lost 5, with 15 bases in between. The length of the CDR3 is 15 residues. Germline values: CDR1 MGHRA, CDR2 YSYEKL. The CDR3 DNA follows: TGCGCCAGCAGCCAACTAGGAGGAAAACGGTATGGCTACACCTTC. Translation: CASSQLGGKRYGYTF.

The V and J genes are TRBV5-1 and TRBJ2-7; TRBD2 agrees at 10 bases. Germline V gives CDR1 SGHRS, CDR2 YFSETQ. Trimming took 2 bases from V and 5 from J; bases not matched to a gene: 4. The CDR3 extends over 14 amino acids. The CDR3 DNA reads as TGCGCCAGCAGCTTCCTAGCGGGGGACAACGAGCAGTACTTC. This encodes CASSFLAGDNEQYF. Filled out from reference TRBV5-1 and TRBJ2-7, the complete variable domain reads KAGVTQTPRYLIKTRGQQVTLSCSPISGHRSVSWYQQTPGQGLQFLFEYFSETQRNKGNFPGRFSGRQFSNSRSEMNVSTLELGDSALYLCASSFLAGDNEQYFGPGTRLTVT.

CDR3: CASSLYSGTGVANTIYF. CDR3 DNA: TGTGCCAGCAGTTTATACTCCGGGACAGGGGTCGCAAACACCATATATTTT. The V gene is TRBV28, the J gene TRBJ1-3; 10 nucleotides line up with TRBD1. CDR1 and CDR2 from the germline V gene are MDHEN and SYDVKM. This CDR3 has 17 residues. V gave up 1 base and J gave up 6 bases; unmatched junction bases: 9. Complete variable domain (other parts from reference TRBV28 and TRBJ1-3): DVKVTQSSRYLVKRTGEKVFLECVQDMDHENMFWYRQDPGLGLRLIYFSYDVKMKEKGDIPEGYSVSREKKERFSLILESASTNQTSMYLCASSLYSGTGVANTIYFGEGSWLTVV.

This chain links TRBV5-1 with TRBJ2-7; a weak D match, TRBD2 (5 bases). The length of the CDR3 is 12 residues. From germline, CDR1 is SGHRS and CDR2 YFSETQ. The ends were cut back, 2 bases at V and 3 bases at J, with 6 bases in the middle. CDR3 region: CASSFRGYEQYF. The CDR3 DNA reads as TGCGCCAGCAGCTTTCGGGGCTACGAGCAGTACTTC.

This chain connects TRBV5-6 to TRBJ1-1; D remains unclear. V was trimmed by 5 bases and J by 0 bases, leaving 14 bases between them. CDR1 SGHDT and CDR2 YYEEEE come from the germline V gene. The CDR3 runs to 15 residues. CDR3 amino acids: CASSAQSELNTEAFF. The CDR3 DNA sequence: TGTGCCAGCAGTGCCCAAAGTGAGCTGAACACTGAAGCTTTCTTT. The complete variable domain, with remaining parts taken from reference TRBV5-6 and TRBJ1-1, reads DAGVTQSPTHLIKTRGQQVTLRCSPKSGHDTVSWYQQALGQGPQFIFQYYEEEERQRGNFPDRFSGHQFPNYSSELNVNALLLGDSALYLCASSAQSELNTEAFFGQGTRLTVV.

This clone ranks as medium-sized (0.01 to 0.1%). The chain employs TRBV30 and TRBJ1-1, with D tentatively TRBD1 (6 bases). From germline, CDR1 is GTSNPN and CDR2 SVGIG (reference sequence). V shed 5 bases and J shed 1 base, with 8 bases lying between them. This CDR3 contains 12 residues. DNA for the CDR3: TGTGCCTGGGGACAGACGAACACTGAAGCTTTCTTT. This translates into CAWGQTNTEAFF.

This clone has a handful of counts. In DNA, the CDR3 is TGCGCCAGCAGTGTTGGGACAGAGCAGTTCTTC. This encodes CASSVGTEQFF. The chain employs TRBV10-2 and TRBJ2-1, with D perhaps TRBD1 (6 bases). The CDR3 is 11 residues long. Germline V gene data show CDR1 as WSHSY and CDR2 as SAAADI. V lost 4 bases and J 10 bases, leaving 8 bases between the germline ends.